Presented here are 14 T cell receptor beta chains from one specimen sequenced in a study of control samples from healthy donors and cancer patients. Sequenced by immunoSEQ multiplex PCR; TCRdb stores in-frame clones only, minus some. The table has around 180,000 clones, around 90% seen once. What was sequenced was blood. These receptors came from a woman in her twenties or thirties in good health.

The chain carries TRBV5-1 and TRBJ2-5; TRBD1 matches 11 bases. This CDR3 is 14 amino acids long. Germline assignment: CDR1 SGHRS and CDR2 YFSETQ. V gave up 4 bases and J gave up 4 bases; unmatched junction bases: 3. The CDR3 sequence: CASSPGTGGETQYF. CDR3 nucleotides: TGCGCCAGCAGCCCGGGGACAGGGGGAGAGACCCAGTACTTC.

The chain carries TRBV2 and TRBJ1-1; tentative D call: TRBD1 (5 bases). This CDR3 region has 15 residues. Deletions cut 3 bases from V and 1 base from J, with 12 bases between. From germline, CDR1 is SNHLY and CDR2 FYNNEI. The DNA for the CDR3 is TGTGCCAGCAGTGAGGACATAACCCCGAACACTGAAGCTTTCTTT. Its translation: CASSEDITPNTEAFF. The full variable domain, in which reference TRBV2 and TRBJ1-1 provide the parts outside the CDR3, is EPEVTQTPSHQVTQMGQEVILRCVPISNHLYFYWYRQILGQKVEFLVSFYNNEISEKSEIFDDQFSVERPDGSNFTLKIRSTKLEDSAMYFCASSEDITPNTEAFFGQGTRLTVV.

The chain combines TRBV23-1 with TRBJ1-1; no reliable D call. TRBV23-1 is an open reading frame, and its role is uncertain. The V end was cut by 4 bases, the J end by 1 base, with 7 bases between. The CDR3 is made up of 13 amino acids. The CDR3: CASSLLGNTEAFF. DNA of the CDR3: TGCGCCAGCAGTCTTCTGGGGAACACTGAAGCTTTCTTT.

The gene calls are TRBV13 and TRBJ2-7, with 10 bases identical to TRBD2. Trimming at V came to 3 bases and at J to 3 bases, leaving 5 bases not matched to a gene. This CDR3 is built from 15 residues. Germline V gene data show CDR1 as PRHDT and CDR2 as FYEKMQ (reference sequence). The CDR3 DNA reads as TGTGCCAGCAGCTTTAGCGGGACTAGCGACTACGAGCAGTACTTC. Translation: CASSFSGTSDYEQYF.

V gene TRBV14 combines with J gene TRBJ2-3; maybe TRBD1 (6 bases). This CDR3 comprises 16 residues. The V and J ends lost 4 bases and 0 bases respectively, with 14 bases between them. Germline values: CDR1 SGHDN, CDR2 FVKESK. CDR3 protein: CASSLDGQPSTDTQYF. CDR3 sequence (DNA): TGTGCCAGCAGCCTCGACGGACAGCCTAGCACAGATACGCAGTATTTT.

The chain has TRBV28 and TRBJ2-5, with 10 bases lining up with TRBD1. The CDR3 covers 16 residues. The trim removed 5 bases at V and 7 bases at J, leaving 13 bases unmatched. CDR1 is MDHEN, CDR2 SYDVKM, per germline. The CDR3 protein is CASSPRMTGGWGTQYF. The CDR3 DNA follows: TGTGCCAGCAGTCCCCGGATGACAGGGGGCTGGGGGACCCAGTACTTC. Filled out from reference TRBV28 and TRBJ2-5, the complete variable domain reads DVKVTQSSRYLVKRTGEKVFLECVQDMDHENMFWYRQDPGLGLRLIYFSYDVKMKEKGDIPEGYSVSREKKERFSLILESASTNQTSMYLCASSPRMTGGWGTQYFGPGTRLLVL.

This sequence joins TRBV19 and TRBJ2-7; D is possibly TRBD1 (6 bases). Germline V CDR1 and CDR2: LNHDA, SQIVND (reference sequence). This CDR3 has 15 residues. The V end was cut by 2 bases, the J end by 2 bases, with 13 bases between. Here the CDR3 DNA reads TGTGCCAGTAGTATAACGGACAGCCCAACCTACGAGCAGTACTTC. Translation: CASSITDSPTYEQYF.

The chain employs TRBV6-4 and TRBJ2-1; D is perhaps TRBD2 (7 bases). The germline V and J ends were trimmed by 3 bases and 4 bases, with 16 bases remaining between them. Germline-derived CDR1 and CDR2 are MRHNA and SNTAGT. This CDR3 has 16 amino acids. CDR3 protein: CASSEGGGRPYNEQFF. CDR3 in DNA: TGTGCCAGCAGTGAAGGGGGGGGCCGACCTTACAATGAGCAGTTCTTC.

The chain couples TRBV4-1 to TRBJ2-3, with unresolved D. V was cut by 1 base and J by 1 base, with 9 bases left in between. Looked up from germline, CDR1 is MGHRA and CDR2 is YSYEKL. The CDR3 sequence is 15 residues long. In nucleotides, the CDR3 is TGCGCCAGCAGCCAAGTTAGGAGCGGCACAGATACGCAGTATTTT. Its translation: CASSQVRSGTDTQYF.

The rearrangement links TRBV11-3 to TRBJ2-1; D ambiguous. CDR1 is SGHNT and CDR2 is YENEEA in the germline V gene. This CDR3 contains 16 residues. Trimming stripped 0 bases from V and 6 bases from J, with 15 bases between. Here the CDR3 DNA reads TGTGCCAGCAGCTTAGAAGCCCGGCCTGGCATCAATGAGCAGTTCTTC. Protein product: CASSLEARPGINEQFF.

The chain has TRBV9 and TRBJ1-5; a weak D match, TRBD1 (5 bases). This CDR3 contains 13 residues. V was clipped by 0 bases and J by 6 bases, with 7 bases between them. Germline V gives CDR1 SGDLS, CDR2 YYNGEE. As DNA, the CDR3 is TGTGCCAGCAGCGTAGGAGACAGTCAGCCCCAGCATTTT. Protein sequence: CASSVGDSQPQHF.

The rearrangement links TRBV2 to TRBJ2-7, with D tentatively TRBD1 (5 bases). The CDR3 contains 11 residues. Trimming cost V 7 bases and J 7 bases, with 11 bases left between them. Per the germline V gene, CDR1 is SNHLY and CDR2 is FYNNEI. CDR3 coding DNA: TGTGCCAGCACGACAGTCTTGGAGCAGTACTTC. It is translated as CASTTVLEQYF.

This chain uses TRBV9 with TRBJ2-5, with TRBD2 as a possible D gene (6 bases). CDR3 length: 17 residues. With 4 bases removed from V and 4 bases from J, the gap between germline ends came to 23 bases. Per germline, CDR1 SGDLS and CDR2 YYNGEE. The CDR3 loop reads CASSNLIEGRDRETQYF. The CDR3 coding sequence is TGTGCCAGCAGCAACCTCATTGAGGGGCGGGATCGAGAGACCCAGTACTTC.

The rearrangement links TRBV6-1 to TRBJ1-5; D is perhaps TRBD1 (6 bases). Trimming removed 3 bases from V and 0 bases from J, with 15 bases in between. This CDR3 has 17 amino acids. CDR1 MNHNS and CDR2 SASEGT come from the germline V gene. CDR3 loop: CASSDFVGAYSNQPQHF. CDR3 nucleotides: TGTGCCAGCAGTGACTTCGTGGGGGCGTATAGCAATCAGCCCCAGCATTTT.